What follows describes a single TCR beta chain. Produced via immunoSEQ multiplex PCR; TCRdb's table is partial and in-frame only. Of tens of thousands of clones listed, about 91% were seen once; the top ten hold approximately 0.4%. The sample belongs to a study of technical replicates of blood from a handful of donors. The TCR originated in a human donor in good health. Some clones in this sample may be carry-over from other donors' samples. Sequenced input: T cells isolated from PBMCs.

The DNA of the CDR3 is TGCGCCAGCAGCCACGGAGCGGGAGCAAGCGGCTACGAGCAGTACTTC. This gives the protein CASSHGAGASGYEQYF. This sequence joins TRBV4-3 and TRBJ2-7; 8 bases map to TRBD2. V dropped 3 bases and J dropped 3; count of bases not matched to a gene: 10. The length of the CDR3 is 16 residues. Per germline, CDR1 LGHNA and CDR2 YSLEER.